What follows are 28 T cell receptor beta chains derived from one specimen sequenced in a study of blood T cells in healthy people across ages. Alongside a J-beta primer mix, a sample-barcoded 5' primer served in a second PCR lasting 7 to 11 cycles. TCRdb processed the 5' RACE reads anew with MiXCR; each CDR3 protein has one entry. This sample has around 1,000,000 distinct CDR3 sequences, with approximately 26% found just once. The same data also contributed to another study, on T cells of mothers and their children.

The sample was blood. These receptors were collected from a girl between 2 and 10 years old in good health.

This clonotype was picked up a small number of times. The chain employs TRBV5-1 and TRBJ1-2; D possibly corresponds to TRBD1 (6 bases). Between the trimmed V and J ends, which lost 0 bases and 4 bases, there was a span of 16 bases. The germline CDR1 and CDR2 sequences are SGHRS and YFSETQ. This CDR3 spans 16 amino acids. The CDR3 sequence is CASSLAPVQGIYGYTF. CDR3 in DNA: TGCGCCAGCAGCTTGGCCCCGGTGCAGGGGATCTATGGCTACACCTTC.

This clonotype has more than one count but fewer than ten. CDR3 in DNA: TGCAGCGTTGAAGACCTTTATTTGGGAGGCTACACCTTC. This gives the protein CSVEDLYLGGYTF. The rearrangement uses TRBV29-1 and TRBJ1-2, with unresolved D. The germline CDR1 and CDR2 sequences are SQVTM and ANQGSEA. Trimming removed 0 bases from V and 8 bases from J, with 13 bases in between. CDR3 length: 13 residues.

The rearrangement links TRBV10-3 to TRBJ2-7; unclear D gene. This CDR3 contains 17 residues. Trimming removed 4 bases from V and 2 bases from J, with 21 bases in between. Germline lookup yields CDR1 ENHRY and CDR2 SYGVKD. The CDR3 DNA reads TGTGCCATCAGTGCCCTATCCGGTAGCTCCGTCCCCTACGAGCAGTACTTC. It translates to CAISALSGSSVPYEQYF.

This chain joins TRBV5-6 and TRBJ1-5; D ambiguous. CDR1 SGHDT and CDR2 YYEEEE come from the germline V gene. The V and J ends lost 3 bases and 3 bases respectively, with 16 bases between them. The CDR3 consists of 16 residues. CDR3 in DNA: TGTGCCAGCAGCTCGCGGGTGGCAGGCCACAATCAGCCCCAGCATTTT. Translation: CASSSRVAGHNQPQHF.

Only a few counts were recorded for this clonotype. The chain joins TRBV28 to TRBJ2-7; 12 bases fit TRBD2. V lost 4 bases and J lost 3; bases outside the gene matches: 4. From germline, CDR1 is MDHEN and CDR2 SYDVKM. The CDR3 sequence is 15 residues long. DNA of the CDR3: TGTGCCAGCAGTTCTAGCGGGAGGGCCGTCTACGAGCAGTACTTC. This gives the protein CASSSSGRAVYEQYF.

The chain combines TRBV5-6 with TRBJ2-7, with 8 bases lining up with TRBD2. Germline values: CDR1 SGHDT, CDR2 YYEEEE. The trim removed 4 bases at V and 3 bases at J, leaving 6 bases unmatched. The CDR3 spans 14 residues. CDR3: CASSTDSGIYEQYF. The CDR3 DNA follows: TGTGCCAGCAGCACTGATAGCGGGATCTACGAGCAGTACTTC.

This clonotype was counted between two and nine times. The chain links TRBV5-1 to TRBJ2-3; D not resolved. Trimming took 6 bases from V and 0 from J, leaving 14 bases between them. The germline V gene encodes CDR1 SGHRS and CDR2 YFSETQ. The CDR3 runs to 15 residues. This chain's CDR3 is CASNPTTYSTDTQYF. The CDR3 region has the DNA TGCGCCAGCAACCCCACCACATATAGCACAGATACGCAGTATTTT.

The chain is built from TRBV7-9 and TRBJ2-1, with a tentative D call TRBD2 (6 bases). V was pared by 5 bases and J by 0 bases, with 20 bases between. The CDR3 spans 18 residues. The V gene's germline CDR1 is SEHNR and CDR2 FQNEAQ (reference sequence). In DNA form, the CDR3 reads TGTGCCAGCAGCCGATTCGTGTTGAGCGGGTCCTCCTACAATGAGCAGTTCTTC. Translating it yields CASSRFVLSGSSYNEQFF.

This clonotype has just a few counts. The chain links TRBV10-3 to TRBJ2-1, with 7 bases lining up with TRBD2. The CDR3 runs 13 residues. Germline loops: CDR1 ENHRY, CDR2 SYGVKD. With V trimmed by 9 bases and J by 5 bases, 7 bases remained unmatched. The CDR3 region is CAIRTSSHNEQFF. The CDR3 nucleotides read TGTGCCATACGGACTAGTTCTCACAATGAGCAGTTCTTC.

The table lists this clonotype with a few counts. The rearrangement uses TRBV5-1 and TRBJ2-5; possibly TRBD2 for D (5 bases). The V and J ends lost 0 bases and 10 bases respectively, with 19 bases between them. From germline, CDR1 is SGHRS and CDR2 YFSETQ. This CDR3 is built from 15 residues. The CDR3 DNA reads TGCGCCAGCAGCTTGGTGGAAGGAGGAATGAGTGGCCAGTACTTC. Amino acids: CASSLVEGGMSGQYF.

The chain employs TRBV9 and TRBJ1-1; TRBD1 matches 8 bases. This CDR3 region has 14 residues. Germline CDR1 is SGDLS and CDR2 is YYNGEE. The V and J ends lost 3 bases and 4 bases, in that order; junction bases with no gene match: 5. CDR3 sequence reads: CASSANRGSTEAFF. CDR3 sequence (DNA): TGTGCCAGCAGCGCGAACAGGGGGAGCACTGAAGCTTTCTTT.

The CDR3 loop is CASSLGGQYTF. CDR3 bases: TGTGCCAGCAGCTTAGGTGGGCAGTACACCTTC. This chain links TRBV7-8 with TRBJ1-2, with no clear D. The CDR3 length is 11 residues. Trimming stripped 1 base from V and 11 bases from J, with 8 bases between. In germline, CDR1 is SGHVS, CDR2 FQNEAQ.

The rearrangement uses TRBV5-1 and TRBJ2-1; TRBD2 matches 8 bases. This CDR3 contains 17 residues. V dropped 4 bases and J dropped 5; count of bases not matched to a gene: 14. CDR1 and CDR2 from the germline V gene are SGHRS and YFSETQ. CDR3 amino acids: CASSPGRAGGPHNEQFF. CDR3 DNA: TGCGCCAGCAGCCCCGGCAGGGCGGGAGGCCCCCACAATGAGCAGTTCTTC.

J is TRBJ2-3 and V is TRBV28, with 11 bases matching TRBD1. The V gene end was trimmed by 4 bases and the J gene end by 2 bases; junction bases not matched to a gene: 8. CDR1 is MDHEN and CDR2 is SYDVKM in the germline V gene. CDR3 length: 17 amino acids. The chain's CDR3 is CASSSWTGGYLTDTQYF. The CDR3 coding sequence is TGTGCCAGCAGTTCCTGGACAGGGGGCTACCTCACAGATACGCAGTATTTT.

The gene calls are TRBV20-1 and TRBJ2-2, with 7 nucleotides matching TRBD1. The CDR3 covers 14 residues. The ends lost 5 bases at V and 0 bases at J; junction bases unmatched: 3. Per germline, CDR1 DFQATT and CDR2 SNEGSKA (reference sequence). DNA for the CDR3: TGCAGTGCTCCGGGGACAGCGAACACCGGGGAGCTGTTTTTT. Translation: CSAPGTANTGELFF.

The sample holds a few counts of this clonotype. The CDR3 DNA sequence: TGTGCCAGCAGTCCTCCCAATCGAGGAAGCGGTTACGAGCAGTACTTC. This translates into CASSPPNRGSGYEQYF. The chain has TRBV28 and TRBJ2-7, with D possibly matching TRBD2 (5 bases). Per the germline V gene, CDR1 is MDHEN and CDR2 is SYDVKM. V lost 5 bases and J 4 bases, leaving 21 bases between the germline ends. This CDR3 spans 16 amino acids. The complete variable domain, with remaining parts taken from reference TRBV28 and TRBJ2-7, reads DVKVTQSSRYLVKRTGEKVFLECVQDMDHENMFWYRQDPGLGLRLIYFSYDVKMKEKGDIPEGYSVSREKKERFSLILESASTNQTSMYLCASSPPNRGSGYEQYFGPGTRLTVT.

This clonotype was counted a single time. The V gene is TRBV20-1, the J gene TRBJ2-6, with D unresolved. V lost 6 bases and J 5 bases, leaving 14 bases between the germline ends. Germline V gives CDR1 DFQATT, CDR2 SNEGSKA (reference sequence). CDR3 length: 14 amino acids. DNA of the CDR3: TGCAGTGCCAAAAGTCCTGGACGGGCCAACGTCCTGACTTTC. Translating it yields CSAKSPGRANVLTF.

This clonotype has only a few counts. The gene calls are TRBV6-1 and TRBJ2-1; the D is unclear. Deletions cut 5 bases from V and 4 bases from J, with 21 bases between. CDR3 size: 17 residues. CDR1 and CDR2 (germline): MNHNS, SASEGT. The CDR3 DNA reads as TGTGCCAGCAGTAAAGTCAGCGCCCGGAGCTCGTACAATGAGCAGTTCTTC. Encoded protein: CASSKVSARSSYNEQFF.

This clonotype occurred a few times. The chain is built from TRBV28 and TRBJ2-1; weak D call: TRBD1 (5 bases). Per the germline V gene, CDR1 is MDHEN and CDR2 is SYDVKM. The CDR3 is 14 amino acids. The V end lost 2 bases, the J end lost 5 bases, and 10 bases lay between the germline ends. The CDR3 sequence is CASSLLGRDNEQFF. The CDR3 bases are TGTGCCAGCAGTTTACTTGGCAGGGACAATGAGCAGTTCTTC.

The CDR3 DNA reads TGCAGCGTTGATTTTTACAGGGCGCAAGAGACCCAGTACTTC. Encoded protein: CSVDFYRAQETQYF. This chain uses TRBV29-1 with TRBJ2-5; a possible D gene is TRBD1 (6 bases). The germline V and J ends were trimmed by 3 bases and 2 bases, with 13 bases remaining between them. Germline CDR1 reads SQVTM; CDR2 reads ANQGSEA. There are 14 residues in the CDR3.

This clonotype has a handful of counts. The chain joins TRBV6-2 or TRBV6-3 to TRBJ1-5; 7 bases align to TRBD1. With 6 bases clipped from V and 3 bases from J, the junction kept 8 bases outside the gene matches. The CDR3 runs 15 residues. CDR1 MNHEY and CDR2 SVGEGT come from the germline V gene. In DNA, the CDR3 is TGTGCCAGCAGGCCCTCCGGGACAGACAATCAGCCCCAGCATTTT. The encoded protein is CASRPSGTDNQPQHF.

This clonotype was detected only once. The chain has TRBV7-2 and TRBJ1-4, with D hard to call. Germline CDR1 SGHTA, CDR2 FQGNSA. The CDR3 runs to 13 residues. The V gene lost 1 base and the J gene lost 12 bases, with 12 bases spanning the gap. The CDR3 DNA reads as TGTGCCAGCAGCTTAGGTCCCGTACGGGAACTGTTTTTT. Its protein is CASSLGPVRELFF. The full variable domain, in which reference TRBV7-2 and TRBJ1-4 provide the parts outside the CDR3, is GAGVSQSPSNKVTEKGKDVELRCDPISGHTALYWYRQSLGQGLEFLIYFQGNSAPDKSGLPSDRFSAERTGGSVSTLTIQRTQQEDSAVYLCASSLGPVRELFFGSGTQLSVL.

The V gene is TRBV28, the J gene TRBJ2-1; tentative D call: TRBD2 (5 bases). The end of the DNA aligns better with TRBJ2-5, so the J call may be wrong. The CDR3 is 11 residues long. Germline assignment: CDR1 MDHEN and CDR2 SYDVKM. Written as DNA, the CDR3 is TGTGCCAGCAGTCCGGGGTGGGACCAGTACTTC. It encodes CASSPGWDQYF.

This clonotype has a handful of counts. V is TRBV24-1 and J is TRBJ2-2, with D maybe TRBD1 (5 bases). The CDR3 extends over 15 amino acids. The germline gives CDR1 KGHDR, CDR2 SFDVKD. Trimming removed 0 bases from V and 5 bases from J, with 9 bases in between. DNA of the CDR3: TGTGCCACCAGTGATTTGCCCCCAGGGACCGGGGAGCTGTTTTTT. It yields the protein CATSDLPPGTGELFF.

The rearrangement links TRBV28 to TRBJ2-2; D gene uncertain. Trimming removed 3 bases from V and 7 bases from J, with 12 bases in between. The CDR3 length is 14 residues. The V gene's germline CDR1 is MDHEN and CDR2 SYDVKM. For the CDR3, the DNA is TGTGCCAGCAGTTTGGTCTCTGGGGACGGGGAGCTGTTTTTT. Protein sequence: CASSLVSGDGELFF.

This chain uses TRBV7-9 with TRBJ2-5; 8 bases fit TRBD2. Germline CDR1 is SEHNR and CDR2 is FQNEAQ (reference sequence). The CDR3 loop spans 16 amino acids. Unmatched junction bases numbered 8, after V lost 1 base and J lost 4 bases. CDR3 bases: TGTGCCAGCAGCTTAGTCAGCGGGGGCAAAGTAGAGACCCAGTACTTC. Protein product: CASSLVSGGKVETQYF.

The chain is built from TRBV29-1 and TRBJ1-1, with D hard to call. The CDR3 has 13 residues. Germline CDR1 SQVTM, CDR2 ANQGSEA. V lost 3 bases, J lost 6 bases, and 14 bases lay in between. The CDR3 DNA is TGCAGCGTTGACTTGGGAAGGGCAGCTGAAGCTTTCTTT. Translated, it gives CSVDLGRAAEAFF.

This clonotype has more than one count but fewer than ten. This chain links TRBV7-9 with TRBJ2-5; D is ambiguous. This CDR3 is 15 amino acids long. CDR1 and CDR2 (germline): SEHNR, FQNEAQ (reference sequence). V was pared by 4 bases and J by 3 bases, with 15 bases between. CDR3 region: CASSSNDAREETQYF. In nucleotides, the CDR3 is TGTGCCAGCAGCTCCAACGATGCACGAGAAGAGACCCAGTACTTC.